This TCR beta chain was sequenced during a study of blood T cell repertoires in COVID-19. Overall study: T cells, B-cell-depleted T cells, or PBMCs supplied cDNA or gDNA.

TCRdb keeps only in-frame clones here, not all; method: immunoSEQ multiplex PCR. There are about 130,000 clones in the sample; approximately 91% occur only once, and about 1% lies in the top ten. CDR3 size: 15 residues. Germline loops: CDR1 MNHEY, CDR2 SVGAGI. Between the trimmed V and J ends, which lost 2 bases and 2 bases, there was a span of 13 bases. Specimen: peripheral blood. The clonotype comes from a woman of 80 years or more with acute or convalescent COVID-19. The chain is built from TRBV6-5 and TRBJ2-7; D perhaps matches TRBD1 (5 bases). The CDR3 region has the DNA TGTGCCAGCAGTTACGGGGCTGATCCAACCTACGAGCAGTACTTC. As protein: CASSYGADPTYEQYF.